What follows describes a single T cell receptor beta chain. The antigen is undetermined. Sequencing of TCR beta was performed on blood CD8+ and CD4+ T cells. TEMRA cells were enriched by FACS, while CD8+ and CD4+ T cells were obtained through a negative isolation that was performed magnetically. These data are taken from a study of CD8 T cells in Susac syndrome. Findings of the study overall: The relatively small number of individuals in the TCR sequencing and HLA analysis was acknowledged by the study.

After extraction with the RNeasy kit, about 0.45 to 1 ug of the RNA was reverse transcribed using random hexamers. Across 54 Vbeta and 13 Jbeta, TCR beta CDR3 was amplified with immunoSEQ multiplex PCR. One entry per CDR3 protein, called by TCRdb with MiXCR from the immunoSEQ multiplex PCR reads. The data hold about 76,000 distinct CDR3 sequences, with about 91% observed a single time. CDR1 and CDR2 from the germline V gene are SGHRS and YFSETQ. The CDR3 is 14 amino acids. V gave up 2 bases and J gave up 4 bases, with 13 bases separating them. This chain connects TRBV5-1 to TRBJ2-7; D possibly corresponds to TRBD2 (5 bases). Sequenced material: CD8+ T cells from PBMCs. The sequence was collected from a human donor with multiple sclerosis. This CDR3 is CASSFDDGLYEQYF. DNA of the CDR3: TGCGCCAGCAGCTTCGACGACGGACTGTACGAGCAGTACTTC. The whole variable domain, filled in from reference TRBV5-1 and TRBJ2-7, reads KAGVTQTPRYLIKTRGQQVTLSCSPISGHRSVSWYQQTPGQGLQFLFEYFSETQRNKGNFPGRFSGRQFSNSRSEMNVSTLELGDSALYLCASSFDDGLYEQYFGPGTRLTVT.